This T cell receptor (beta chain) was found in a study of T-cell reconstitution after alpha-beta-depleted transplantation in children. The library targeted TCRbeta and was prepared with unique molecular identifiers. Using its own MiXCR run on the PCR reads, TCRdb lists one record per CDR3 protein. The sample contains about 400,000 distinct CDR3 sequences, roughly 21% of which appear only once. This clonotype appeared many times. V trimming: 6 bases; J trimming: 0 bases; junction bases outside the gene matches: 12. The germline V gene encodes CDR1 DFQATT and CDR2 SNEGSKA (reference sequence). CDR3 length equals 19 residues.

This sample comprised PBMCs from the stem cell graft donor, obtained from the stem cell graft. The TCR sequence derives from a human donor who donated a stem cell graft to a child with acute myeloid leukemia. J is TRBJ2-1 and V is TRBV20-1; 15 nucleotides agree with TRBD2. This CDR3 reads CSARTPGTSGRHSYNEQFF. The CDR3 DNA sequence: TGCAGTGCAAGGACCCCCGGGACTAGCGGGAGGCACTCCTACAATGAGCAGTTCTTC.